The text below deals with one TCR beta chain. The sample originates from a study of blood T cell repertoires in COVID-19. Measured with immunoSEQ multiplex PCR; TCRdb has only the in-frame clones, and not every one. The sample shows 90,000 to 120,000 clones, 87% of them seen only once. V was cut by 4 bases and J by 6 bases, with 10 bases left in between. Germline values: CDR1 KGHSH, CDR2 LQKENI. The CDR3 runs to 13 residues. The chain carries TRBV18 and TRBJ2-1, with a possible D match to TRBD2 (6 bases). Sequenced material: peripheral blood. The receptor's source is a man between 50 and 59 years old with acute or convalescent COVID-19. Here the CDR3 reads CASSHEEGNEQFF. Written as DNA, the CDR3 is TGTGCCAGCTCACACGAGGAGGGCAATGAGCAGTTCTTC. Combining the CDR3 with reference TRBV18 and TRBJ2-1 gives the whole variable domain NAGVMQNPRHLVRRRGQEARLRCSPMKGHSHVYWYRQLPEEGLKFMVYLQKENIIDESGMPKERFSAEFPKEGPSILRIQQVVRGDSAAYFCASSHEEGNEQFFGPGTRLTVL.